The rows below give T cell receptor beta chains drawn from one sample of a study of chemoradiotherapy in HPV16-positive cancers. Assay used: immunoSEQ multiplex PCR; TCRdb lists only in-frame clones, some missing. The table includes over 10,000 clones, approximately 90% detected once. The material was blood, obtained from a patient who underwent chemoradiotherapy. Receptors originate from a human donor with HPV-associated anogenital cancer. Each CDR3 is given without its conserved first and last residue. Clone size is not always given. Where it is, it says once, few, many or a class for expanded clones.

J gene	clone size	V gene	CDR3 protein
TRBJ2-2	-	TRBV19	ASSIGRGGTGELF
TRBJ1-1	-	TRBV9	ASSSELGRNTEAF
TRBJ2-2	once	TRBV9	ASSVNMNTGELF
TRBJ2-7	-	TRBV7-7	ASSSGLAEYYEQY
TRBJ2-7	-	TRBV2	ASRWTEYNEQY
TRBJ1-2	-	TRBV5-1	ASRAGALEGYT
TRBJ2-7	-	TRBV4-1	ASSQDWGQRGGSYEQY
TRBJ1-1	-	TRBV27	ASRFTGRALTEAF
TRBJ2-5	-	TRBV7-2	ASSLEGLGTQETQY
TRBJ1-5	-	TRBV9	ASSPGGMNQPQH
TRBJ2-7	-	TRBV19	ASSLQGSEQY
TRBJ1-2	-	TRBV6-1	ASSEPTVWGYGYT
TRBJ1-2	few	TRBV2	ASSDWTGDYGYT
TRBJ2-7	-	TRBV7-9	ASSFGQGGHYEQY
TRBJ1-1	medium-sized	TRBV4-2	ASSQAVDWEAF
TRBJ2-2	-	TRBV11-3	ASSLDVGRGGTGELF
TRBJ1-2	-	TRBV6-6	ASSYSGTYSYGYT
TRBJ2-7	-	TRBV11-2	ASSSGTGRSYEQY
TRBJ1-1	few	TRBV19	ASSDRGRTEAF
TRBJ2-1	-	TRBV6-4	ASSAESLSEQF
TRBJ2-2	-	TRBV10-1	ASPTGGGELF
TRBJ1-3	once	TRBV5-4	ASSPEISGNTIY
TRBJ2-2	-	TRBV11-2	ASSPFPITHGNTGELF
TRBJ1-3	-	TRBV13	ASSSGYFSGNTIY
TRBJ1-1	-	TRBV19	ASSQGQSNTEAF